This passage covers 10 T cell receptor beta chains from one sample sequenced in a study of control samples from healthy donors and cancer patients (dated by TCRdb to 2019 to 2021). Library method: the immunoSEQ multiplex PCR assay. Sourced from immuneACCESS, this table was stored by TCRdb with only in-frame sequences that have V and J called. A share of the clones is absent; for the studies checked, an unresolved V gene accounts for under half, and the remainder has no known explanation. In all, the sample holds tens of thousands of clones, and about 88% of those were seen once. Of the sample, approximately 15% falls within the top ten clones. Sequencing was done on a sample of blood. The receptors shown here come from a woman in her seventies in good health.

The chain has TRBV9 and TRBJ1-6, with no clear D. Looked up from germline, CDR1 is SGDLS and CDR2 is YYNGEE. V was shortened by 2 bases and J by 5 bases, with 8 bases between the two germline ends. The CDR3 extends over 14 amino acids. The CDR3, as DNA: TGTGCCAGCAGCGTCGACTGGAATAATTCACCCCTCCACTTT. This encodes CASSVDWNNSPLHF.

The J gene is TRBJ1-2, the V gene TRBV5-6; D is ambiguous. This CDR3 spans 12 amino acids. Trimming removed 0 bases from V and 6 bases from J, with 6 bases in between. From germline, CDR1 is SGHDT and CDR2 YYEEEE. The CDR3 nucleotides read TGTGCCAGCAGCTTGGGTAGGAATGGCTACACCTTC. Its protein is CASSLGRNGYTF.

V and J are TRBV7-8 and TRBJ1-6; TRBD1 matches 7 bases. The V and J ends lost 7 bases and 7 bases, in that order; junction bases with no gene match: 7. The CDR3 loop spans 14 amino acids. CDR1 and CDR2 (germline): SGHVS, FQNEAQ. The CDR3 DNA follows: TGTGCCAGCAATCCGGGACAGCTAAATTCACCCCTCCACTTT. Residues: CASNPGQLNSPLHF.

V and J are TRBV10-3 and TRBJ1-2, with D perhaps matching TRBD1 (5 bases). Germline CDR1 and CDR2: ENHRY and SYGVKD. CDR3 size: 13 residues. V was clipped by 10 bases and J by 6 bases, with 18 bases between them. As DNA, the CDR3 is TGTGCCAGTACCCGGGACGCTAAGGATGGCTACACCTTC. This encodes CASTRDAKDGYTF.

The CDR3 DNA reads as TGTGCCAGTAGTAACCAAAATAGACTAGCGGGAGGTGGTGAGCAGTTCTTC. It codes for CASSNQNRLAGGGEQFF. V usage is TRBV19 and J usage is TRBJ2-1; 13 bases align to TRBD2. In germline, CDR1 is LNHDA, CDR2 SQIVND (reference sequence). This CDR3 comprises 17 residues. J was trimmed by 9 bases and V by 4 bases; bases with no gene match: 12.

The J gene is TRBJ2-2, the V gene TRBV7-2, with D perhaps matching TRBD1 (5 bases). The CDR3 consists of 16 residues. Trimming took off 0 bases at V and 0 bases at J, with 8 bases between the two ends. CDR1 is SGHTA, CDR2 FQGNSA, per germline. This CDR3 is CASSLAGQPNTGELFF. CDR3 coding DNA: TGTGCCAGCAGCTTAGCGGGGCAGCCGAACACCGGGGAGCTGTTTTTT.

This sequence joins TRBV5-1 and TRBJ1-1; D remains unclear. The germline V and J ends were trimmed by 0 bases and 6 bases, with 9 bases remaining between them. Germline CDR1 and CDR2: SGHRS and YFSETQ. The CDR3 runs to 13 residues. This CDR3 is CASSLETSSEAFF. DNA for the CDR3: TGCGCCAGCAGCTTGGAGACAAGTTCTGAAGCTTTCTTT.

V and J are TRBV7-8 and TRBJ2-7; 8 bases are shared with TRBD2. The CDR3 totals 15 residues. V dropped 6 bases and J dropped 1; count of bases not matched to a gene: 8. The germline V gene has CDR1 SGHVS and CDR2 FQNEAQ. In DNA form, the CDR3 reads TGTGCCAGCAGACCCACTAGCGGCCTATCCTACGAGCAGTACTTC. Protein: CASRPTSGLSYEQYF.

The CDR3 sequence is CASSPTGGTGGYTF. CDR3 nucleotide sequence: TGCGCCAGCAGTCCTACAGGGGGGACGGGAGGCTACACCTTC. This sequence joins TRBV10-1 and TRBJ1-2, with 8 bases matching TRBD1. The V gene's germline CDR1 is WNHNN and CDR2 SYGVQD (reference sequence). V was clipped by 5 bases and J by 8 bases; unmatched bases: 10. The CDR3 covers 14 residues.

The chain is built from TRBV2 and TRBJ2-1; 10 bases line up with TRBD2. Germline V gene lookup returns CDR1 SNHLY and CDR2 FYNNEI. This CDR3 comprises 18 residues. Unmatched junction bases numbered 13, after V lost 3 bases and J lost 5 bases. CDR3 sequence: CASSEPASGGLRDNEQFF. DNA of the CDR3: TGTGCCAGCAGTGAGCCGGCTAGCGGGGGACTAAGGGACAATGAGCAGTTCTTC.